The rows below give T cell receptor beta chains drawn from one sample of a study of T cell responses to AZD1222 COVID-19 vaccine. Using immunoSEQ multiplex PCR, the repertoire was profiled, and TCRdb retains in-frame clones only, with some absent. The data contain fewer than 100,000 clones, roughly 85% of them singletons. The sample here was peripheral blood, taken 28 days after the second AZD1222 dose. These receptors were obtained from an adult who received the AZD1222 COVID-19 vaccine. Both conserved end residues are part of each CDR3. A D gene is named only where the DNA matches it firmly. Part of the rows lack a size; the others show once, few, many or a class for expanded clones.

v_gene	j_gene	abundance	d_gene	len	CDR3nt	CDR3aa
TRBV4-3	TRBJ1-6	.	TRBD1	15	TGCGCCAGCAGCCAGGGACAGGGGAGTGATTCACCCCTCCACTTT	CASSQGQGSDSPLHF
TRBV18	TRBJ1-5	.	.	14	TGTGCCAGCTCCCCAGTGGGGACCAATCAGCCCCAGCATTTT	CASSPVGTNQPQHF
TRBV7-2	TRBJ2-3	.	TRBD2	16	TGTGCCAGCAGTTGGACTAGCGGGGGTGGCACAGATACGCAGTATTTT	CASSWTSGGGTDTQYF
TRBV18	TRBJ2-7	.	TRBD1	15	TGTGCCAGTGCACCTGCGGGACAGGGGGAGTCCGAGCAGTACTTC	CASAPAGQGESEQYF
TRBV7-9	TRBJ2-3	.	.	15	TGTGCCAGCAGCTTGATTCGGGGGCTTGTAGATACGCAGTATTTT	CASSLIRGLVDTQYF
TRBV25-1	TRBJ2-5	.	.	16	TGTGCCAGCAGCCCAACCGGTGGGGGGCGGTCAGAGACCCAGTACTTC	CASSPTGGGRSETQYF
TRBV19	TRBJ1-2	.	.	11	TGTGCCAGTAGCAGGGACATCTGGTACACCTTC	CASSRDIWYTF
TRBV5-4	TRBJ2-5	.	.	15	TGTGCCAGCAGCTTGTTAAAGGGCGAACAAGAGACCCAGTACTTC	CASSLLKGEQETQYF
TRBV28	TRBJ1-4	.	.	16	TGTGCCAGCAGTTTCCCTGCGGGGGGCGGTAATGAAAAACTGTTTTTT	CASSFPAGGGNEKLFF
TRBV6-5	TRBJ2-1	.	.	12	TGTGCCAGCCGATGGGGGGCACGGGAGCAGTTCTTC	CASRWGAREQFF
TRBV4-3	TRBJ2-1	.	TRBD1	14	TGCGCCAGCAGCCAAGATAGGACAGGGGACCAGCAGTTCTTC	CASSQDRTGDQQFF
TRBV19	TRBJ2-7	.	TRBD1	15	TGTGCCAGTAGTAGAGGTTCGGGACAGGGGTACGAGCAGTACTTC	CASSRGSGQGYEQYF
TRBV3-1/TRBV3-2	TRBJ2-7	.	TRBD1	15	TGTGCCAGCAGCCCCCGGACAGGGGGTCGCGACGAGCAGTACTTC	CASSPRTGGRDEQYF
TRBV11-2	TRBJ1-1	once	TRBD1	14	TGTGCCAGCAGCTGGACAGGGGGGGTCACTGAAGCTTTCTTT	CASSWTGGVTEAFF
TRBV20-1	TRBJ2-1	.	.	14	TGCAGTGCTAGTCGGAGCTTGGAGAACAATGAGCAGTTCTTC	CSASRSLENNEQFF
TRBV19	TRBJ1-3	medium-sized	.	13	TGTGCCAGTAGTATATCCGGCCCCCTTCCCATATATTTT	CASSISGPLPIYF
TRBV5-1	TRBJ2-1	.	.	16	TGCGCCAGCAGCTTGGTAGTGGACGTAGGAAACAATGAGCAGTTCTTC	CASSLVVDVGNNEQFF
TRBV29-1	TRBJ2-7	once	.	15	TGCAGCGTTGCCGGCGGGATCGTAGGGACCTACGAGCAGTACTTC	CSVAGGIVGTYEQYF
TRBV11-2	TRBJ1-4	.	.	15	TGTGCCAGCAGCCCCGCCCCGGCCGGACATGAAAAACTGTTTTTT	CASSPAPAGHEKLFF
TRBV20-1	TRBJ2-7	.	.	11	TGCAGTGCTACCAGGACTTCGCAGCAGTACTTC	CSATRTSQQYF
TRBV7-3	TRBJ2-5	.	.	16	TGTGCCAGCAGCTTAATCAGGCGGGACGGAATGGAGACCCAGTACTTC	CASSLIRRDGMETQYF
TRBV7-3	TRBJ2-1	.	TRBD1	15	TGTGCCAGCAGCTTACAGGGGGCGGTTTACAATGAGCAGTTCTTC	CASSLQGAVYNEQFF
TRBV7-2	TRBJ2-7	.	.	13	TGTGCCAGCAGCCCCCTCGGGTGGTACGAGCAGTACTTC	CASSPLGWYEQYF
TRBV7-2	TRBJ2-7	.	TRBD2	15	TGTGCCAGCAGCACAAATAGCGGGGGGGCCTACGAGCAGTACTTC	CASSTNSGGAYEQYF
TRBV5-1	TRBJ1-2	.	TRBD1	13	TGCGCCAGCAGCTTGGCAGGGGGCAATGGCTACACCTTC	CASSLAGGNGYTF
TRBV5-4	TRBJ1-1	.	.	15	TGTGCCAGCAGCTTGGGAGGGCGGCCGAACACTGAAGCTTTCTTT	CASSLGGRPNTEAFF
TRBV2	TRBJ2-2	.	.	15	TGTGCCAGCAGTGTTGGGCAGGGGTTCACCGGGGAGCTGTTTTTT	CASSVGQGFTGELFF
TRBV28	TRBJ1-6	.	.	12	TGTGCCAGCAGTTTAGTATCTTCACCCCTCCACTTT	CASSLVSSPLHF
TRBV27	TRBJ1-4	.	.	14	TGTGCCAGCACTGGGAAGGCAACTAATGAAAAACTGTTTTTT	CASTGKATNEKLFF
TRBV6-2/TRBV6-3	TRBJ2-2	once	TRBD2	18	TGTGCCAGCAGTTACGGGCGGGGGGGCGAGCCGAAACCCGGGGAGCTGTTTTTT	CASSYGRGGEPKPGELFF
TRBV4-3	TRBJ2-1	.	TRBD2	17	TGCGCCAGCAGCCAAGGCCACCCAACTAGCGGGGAAAATGAGCAGTTCTTC	CASSQGHPTSGENEQFF
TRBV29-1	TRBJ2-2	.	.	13	TGCAGCGGGGGACTCCCGAACACCGGGGAGCTGTTTTTT	CSGGLPNTGELFF
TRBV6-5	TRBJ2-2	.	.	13	TGTGCCAGCAACAGGGACAACACCGGGGAGCTGTTTTTT	CASNRDNTGELFF
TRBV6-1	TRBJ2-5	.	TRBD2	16	TGTGCCAGCAGTGGAAGTGTGGTAGCGGGTCAAGAGACCCAGTACTTC	CASSGSVVAGQETQYF